The 24 T cell receptor beta chains below come from one sample, sequenced in a study of regulatory T cells in long-lasting Graves disease (dated by TCRdb to the early 2020s). Taken with the paper, the label for time point translates to: newly diagnosed GD, antithyroid drugs for less than 3 months. For both TCR sequencing and RNA sequencing, RNA was extracted from PBMCs using TRIzol. Preparation of the library involved multiplex PCR. Sequencing took place on an Illumina HiSeq 4000. iRepertoire HTBI primers and Arm-PCR amplification of CDR3 regions were used to construct TCR beta libraries. The public reads were reanalyzed by TCRdb: fastp trimming at Q25, MiXCR alignment, in-frame beta chains only. CDR3 protein sequences are deduplicated, and each keeps its most common genes and DNA. The sample table contains about 200,000 distinct CDR3 sequences; only one count was recorded for approximately 20% of them. Around 21% of the sample lies in the top ten.

Sequencing used peripheral blood mononuclear cells (PBMCs), obtained at new diagnosis, from a patient treated with antithyroid drugs. These receptors were obtained from a female donor with Graves disease.

This clonotype was detected many times. V and J are TRBV10-3 and TRBJ2-2; 11 bases are a match to TRBD1. V dropped 10 bases and J dropped 8; count of bases not matched to a gene: 9. The germline gives CDR1 ENHRY, CDR2 SYGVKD. The CDR3 is 14 amino acids. CDR3 DNA sequence: TGTGCCACCGCGGGACAGGGGGATAGAGGGGAGCTGTTTTTT. Translation gives CATAGQGDRGELFF.

This clonotype was observed at least ten times. The V and J genes are TRBV19 and TRBJ1-1, with 8 nucleotides matching TRBD1. The V and J ends lost 7 bases and 3 bases, in that order; junction bases with no gene match: 7. Germline CDR1 and CDR2: LNHDA and SQIVND (reference sequence). The CDR3 has 14 residues. Here the CDR3 DNA reads TGTGCCAGTACCGACCTGGACAGGGACACTGAAGCTTTCTTT. Translating it yields CASTDLDRDTEAFF.

This clonotype appeared many times. The chain has TRBV19 and TRBJ2-3; D gene uncertain. Germline loops: CDR1 LNHDA, CDR2 SQIVND (reference sequence). The ends were cut back, 4 bases at V and 2 bases at J, with 7 bases in the middle. CDR3 length: 13 residues. The DNA of the CDR3 is TGTGCCAGTAGTACTATCAACACAGATACGCAGTATTTT. Protein product: CASSTINTDTQYF.

This sequence joins TRBV20-1 and TRBJ2-7; D unresolved. The CDR3 covers 14 residues. The V and J ends lost 0 bases and 3 bases respectively, with 12 bases between them. In germline, CDR1 is DFQATT, CDR2 SNEGSKA (reference sequence). The CDR3 region is CSARDEQQNYEQYF. CDR3 DNA: TGCAGTGCTAGAGATGAACAGCAGAACTACGAGCAGTACTTC.

The chain carries TRBV2 and TRBJ2-1; TRBD2 matches 8 bases. In germline, CDR1 is SNHLY, CDR2 FYNNEI. With V trimmed by 6 bases and J by 7 bases, 11 bases remained unmatched. This CDR3 is built from 15 residues. CDR3 sequence (DNA): TGTGCCAGCAGGGCTGAAGCGGGAGTTAGGAATGAGCAGTTCTTC. Residues: CASRAEAGVRNEQFF.

This clonotype has just a few counts. Given a much more abundant clone one base away, this may be a read error. Likely a read error: the CDR3 ends without its conserved phenylalanine or tryptophan. The chain couples TRBV20-1 to TRBJ1-6, with D perhaps TRBD1 (6 bases). Trimming removed 0 bases from V and 7 bases from J, with 16 bases in between. Germline V gene sequence: CDR1 DFQATT, CDR2 SNEGSKA (reference sequence). CDR3 length: 16 residues. CDR3 loop: CSARDHPGQNNSPLHL. The CDR3 DNA is TGCAGTGCTAGAGATCACCCCGGACAGAACAATTCACCCCTCCACCTT.

This clonotype was counted at least ten times. The chain joins TRBV20-1 to TRBJ2-1; TRBD2 agrees at 7 bases. CDR1 is DFQATT, CDR2 SNEGSKA, per germline (reference sequence). After removal of 5 bases from V and 2 bases from J, the junction contained 9 bases not matched to a gene. The CDR3 has 15 amino acids. CDR3 sequence: CSAGGRDYAYNEQFF. The DNA of the CDR3 is TGCAGTGCTGGGGGTCGGGACTACGCCTACAATGAGCAGTTCTTC.

The chain recombines TRBV20-1 with TRBJ1-3; 8 nucleotides agree with TRBD1. The CDR3 has 18 residues. Germline lookup yields CDR1 DFQATT and CDR2 SNEGSKA (reference sequence). V shed 5 bases and J 0 bases; nucleotides not matched to a gene: 15. For the CDR3, the DNA is TGCAGTGCTGGACCCTTCGGGACAGGTCACCTCTCTGGAAACACCATATATTTT. It is translated as CSAGPFGTGHLSGNTIYF.

This clonotype was counted ten times or more. V and J are TRBV2 and TRBJ1-3, with TRBD1 matching over 8 bases. The CDR3 has 14 amino acids. Germline V gene lookup returns CDR1 SNHLY and CDR2 FYNNEI. The V segment lost 7 bases and the J segment 4 bases; nucleotides outside the gene matches: 6. In DNA, the CDR3 is TGTGCCAGCACTGTGGACAGGGCCGGAAACACCATATATTTT. This translates into CASTVDRAGNTIYF.

This clonotype was observed at least ten times. V and J are TRBV18 and TRBJ1-1; D gene ambiguous. V gave up 3 bases and J gave up 2 bases, with 7 bases separating them. This CDR3 region has 13 residues. CDR1 is KGHSH and CDR2 is LQKENI in the germline V gene. CDR3 nucleotide sequence: TGTGCCAGCTCACCGGGGATTAACACTGAAGCTTTCTTT. This translates into CASSPGINTEAFF.

This clonotype was recorded at least ten times. DNA for the CDR3: TGTGCCAGCAGCCATGGTTCAGGGATTCGCGATGAGCAGTTCTTC. It encodes CASSHGSGIRDEQFF. V is TRBV6-2 or TRBV6-3 and J is TRBJ2-5; possibly TRBD1 for D (5 bases). With the DNA end fitting TRBJ2-1 better, the J assignment may be wrong. CDR3 length: 15 amino acids. Per germline, CDR1 MNHEY and CDR2 SVGEGT.

The chain employs TRBV12-5 and TRBJ1-1; no clear D. The CDR3 spans 15 residues. Germline V gene lookup returns CDR1 LGHNT and CDR2 FRNRAP. V lost 1 base to trimming and J lost 1 base, with 10 bases between them. The CDR3 bases are TGTGCTAGTGGTTTGGATAAGCCAAAGAACACTGAAGCTTTCTTT. Protein: CASGLDKPKNTEAFF.

At least ten counts were recorded for this clonotype. The gene calls are TRBV7-2 and TRBJ2-3, with a weak D call TRBD2 (6 bases). Trimming pared 8 bases from V and 2 bases from J, leaving 8 bases between. The CDR3 consists of 12 residues. Germline values: CDR1 SGHTA, CDR2 FQGNSA. The CDR3 DNA follows: TGTGCCAGCGGAGGGCCCACAGATACGCAGTATTTT. As protein: CASGGPTDTQYF.

This clonotype has more than one count but fewer than ten. The CDR3: CASSPTGSRETQYF. In nucleotides, the CDR3 is TGTGCCAGCTCACCGACAGGGAGTCGGGAGACCCAGTACTTC. This chain connects TRBV18 to TRBJ2-5; 7 bases align to TRBD1. The CDR3 is 14 amino acids. Germline lookup yields CDR1 KGHSH and CDR2 LQKENI. Trimming cost V 3 bases and J 5 bases; bases outside gene matches: 6.

This clonotype was seen repeatedly, ten times or more. The chain recombines TRBV4-1 with TRBJ1-2; the D is unclear. Per germline, CDR1 MGHRA and CDR2 YSYEKL. The CDR3 has 17 residues. V gave up 3 bases and J gave up 1 base, with 18 bases separating them. CDR3 sequence (DNA): TGCGCCAGCAGCCAGTCAAAGGTCTCCCGATATAACTATGGCTACACCTTC. It codes for CASSQSKVSRYNYGYTF.

This clonotype was seen many times. The J gene is TRBJ2-5, the V gene TRBV4-3; D uncertain. This CDR3 is 15 amino acids long. Germline assignment: CDR1 LGHNA and CDR2 YSLEER. V was shortened by 0 bases and J by 2 bases, with 10 bases between the two germline ends. The CDR3 spells CASSQERSAQETQYF. The DNA of the CDR3 is TGCGCCAGCAGCCAAGAAAGGAGTGCTCAAGAGACCCAGTACTTC.

The sample holds many counts of this clonotype. The chain links TRBV12-3 or TRBV12-4 to TRBJ1-1, with D tentatively TRBD1 (6 bases). The ends were cut back, 6 bases at V and 2 bases at J, with 13 bases in the middle. The CDR3 is 14 residues long. CDR3 nucleotides: TGTGCCAGCAGCTTTCAGGGGCTTAACACTGAAGCTTTCTTT. Translating gives CASSFQGLNTEAFF.

The rearrangement uses TRBV7-9 and TRBJ2-1, with D maybe TRBD2 (6 bases). Germline V gene data show CDR1 as SEHNR and CDR2 as FQNEAQ (reference sequence). Trimming took 5 bases from V and 6 from J, leaving 20 bases between them. This CDR3 contains 16 residues. The CDR3, as DNA: TGTGCCAGCAGCCCAACCTTCGGGAGAGATTTCAATGAGCAGTTCTTC. Its protein is CASSPTFGRDFNEQFF.

Ten or more counts support this clonotype. The V call is TRBV19, the J call TRBJ1-3; D gene ambiguous. CDR3 length: 14 amino acids. Trimming took 6 bases from V and 5 from J, leaving 14 bases between them. CDR1 is LNHDA, CDR2 SQIVND, per germline (reference sequence). The CDR3 is CASRTLGRRNTIYF. The CDR3 coding sequence is TGTGCCAGTAGAACGTTGGGTCGACGAAACACCATATATTTT.

This clonotype was counted many times. V is TRBV5-4 and J is TRBJ1-4, with a weak D call TRBD1 (6 bases). Germline V gene lookup returns CDR1 SGHNT and CDR2 YYREEE (reference sequence). There are 15 residues in the CDR3. The V gene lost 0 bases and the J gene lost 7 bases, with 13 bases spanning the gap. CDR3 residues: CASSLEAGGVEKLFF. The DNA for the CDR3 is TGTGCCAGCAGCTTGGAAGCGGGGGGCGTTGAAAAACTGTTTTTT.

This clonotype was observed many times. The chain has TRBV12-3 or TRBV12-4 and TRBJ2-5, with 9 bases that match TRBD2. With the DNA end fitting TRBJ2-1 better, the J assignment may be wrong. This CDR3 contains 17 residues. The CDR3 nucleotides read TGTGCCAGCAGTTTAAGAGGGCCTAGCGGGACCCACAATGAGCAGTTCTTC. Protein: CASSLRGPSGTHNEQFF.

This sequence joins TRBV19 and TRBJ2-5, with 8 bases fitting TRBD1. Germline V lookup: CDR1 LNHDA, CDR2 SQIVND (reference sequence). Unmatched junction bases numbered 8, after V lost 4 bases and J lost 1 base. The CDR3 sequence is 16 residues long. CDR3 DNA sequence: TGTGCCAGTAGTAAGGGGGCGACAGGGGTCCAAGAGACCCAGTACTTC. It yields the protein CASSKGATGVQETQYF.

The chain is built from TRBV20-1 and TRBJ2-5; D not resolved. The CDR3 length is 13 residues. Germline V gene sequence: CDR1 DFQATT, CDR2 SNEGSKA (reference sequence). The V and J ends lost 3 bases and 2 bases respectively, with 10 bases between them. CDR3 loop: CSASFFPQETQYF. CDR3 sequence (DNA): TGCAGTGCTAGCTTTTTCCCTCAAGAGACCCAGTACTTC.

This clonotype was seen at least ten times. The chain uses TRBV12-3 or TRBV12-4 and TRBJ1-5; 7 bases match TRBD1. Losses at the gene ends were 5 bases for V and 11 bases for J; bases not matched to a gene: 12. The CDR3 extends over 14 amino acids. CDR3 protein: CASSPDYRGRAQHF. The CDR3 DNA reads as TGTGCCAGCAGTCCGGACTACAGGGGCCGGGCCCAGCATTTT.